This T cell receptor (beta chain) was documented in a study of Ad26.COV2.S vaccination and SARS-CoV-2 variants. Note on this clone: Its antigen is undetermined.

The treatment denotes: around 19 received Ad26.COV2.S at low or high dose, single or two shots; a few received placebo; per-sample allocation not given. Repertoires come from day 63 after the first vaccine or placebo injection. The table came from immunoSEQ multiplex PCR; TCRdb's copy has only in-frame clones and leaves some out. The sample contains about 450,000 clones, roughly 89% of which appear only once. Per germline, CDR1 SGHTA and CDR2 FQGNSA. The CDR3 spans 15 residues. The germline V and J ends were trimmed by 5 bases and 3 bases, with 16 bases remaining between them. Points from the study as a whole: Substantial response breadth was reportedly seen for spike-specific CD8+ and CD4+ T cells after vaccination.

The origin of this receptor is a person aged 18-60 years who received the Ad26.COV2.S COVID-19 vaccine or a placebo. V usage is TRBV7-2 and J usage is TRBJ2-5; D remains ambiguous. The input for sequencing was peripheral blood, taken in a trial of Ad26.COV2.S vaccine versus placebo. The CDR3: CASSPRRVFEETQYF. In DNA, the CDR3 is TGTGCCAGCAGCCCCCGCCGGGTCTTTGAAGAGACCCAGTACTTC.